The 32 T cell receptor beta chains below all came from one sample that was sequenced in a study of cytomegalovirus exposure and HLA in healthy donors. PCR involved 60 Vbeta and 13 Jbeta primers. Only in-frame clones appear in the TCRdb table, and some are missing; sequencing was by immunoSEQ multiplex PCR. This table holds a few hundred thousand clones, 70% to 85% found once. Sequenced input: PBMCs. These receptors were taken from a girl aged 2-10 years in good health and CMV-seronegative.

The chain couples TRBV30 to TRBJ1-5, with TRBD1 as a possible D gene (5 bases). The CDR3 has 14 residues. Germline-derived CDR1 and CDR2 are GTSNPN and SVGIG (reference sequence). The V and J ends lost 3 bases and 2 bases respectively, with 11 bases between them. The CDR3 region is CAWRGPGRNQPQHF. The CDR3 DNA reads TGTGCCTGGAGGGGCCCAGGGCGCAATCAGCCCCAGCATTTT. Full variable domain (rest looked up from reference TRBV30 and TRBJ1-5): SQTIHQWPATLVQPVGSPLSLECTVEGTSNPNLYWYRQAAGRGLQLLFYSVGIGQISSEVPQNLSASRPQDRQFILSSKKLLLSDSGFYLCAWRGPGRNQPQHFGDGTRLSIL.

This clone has a handful of counts. This rearrangement joins TRBV2 to TRBJ2-1, with 8 positions matching TRBD2. Germline values: CDR1 SNHLY, CDR2 FYNNEI. Trimming at V came to 11 bases and at J to 6 bases, leaving 30 bases not matched to a gene. The CDR3 extends over 20 amino acids. Here the CDR3 reads CAGSKDAALTRAGAVNEQFF. In DNA form, the CDR3 reads TGTGCCGGATCGAAGGATGCGGCCCTTACTAGAGCGGGAGCGGTCAATGAGCAGTTCTTC.

V and J are TRBV5-4 and TRBJ2-1; 10 positions match TRBD1. J gave up 12 bases and V 4 bases, and 13 bases lay outside the gene matches. Per germline, CDR1 SGHNT and CDR2 YYREEE (reference sequence). The CDR3 spans 15 residues. CDR3 nucleotides: TGTGCCAGCAGCACTGGACAGGGGGTTGGGGGCGTGCAGTTCTTC. Translation gives CASSTGQGVGGVQFF.

The chain has TRBV20-1 and TRBJ2-7, with D uncertain. Germline V gene lookup returns CDR1 DFQATT and CDR2 SNEGSKA (reference sequence). The CDR3 contains 11 residues. V lost 7 bases and J lost 0, with 7 bases in between. The DNA for the CDR3 is TGCAGTGTTGCGAGCTCCTACGAGCAGTACTTC. This translates into CSVASSYEQYF.

The chain has TRBV5-1 and TRBJ1-4, with D hard to call. Germline V gene lookup returns CDR1 SGHRS and CDR2 YFSETQ. V dropped 0 bases and J dropped 3 bases, with 12 bases sitting between them. The CDR3 sequence is 16 residues long. DNA of the CDR3: TGCGCCAGCAGCTTGGCCGGGCGGGGATCTAATGAAAAACTGTTTTTT. Translated, it gives CASSLAGRGSNEKLFF.

The chain has TRBV4-2 and TRBJ1-1; unclear D gene. Looked up from germline, CDR1 is LGHNA and CDR2 is YNFKEQ. V was shortened by 3 bases and J by 0 bases, with 23 bases between the two germline ends. CDR3 size: 19 residues. In DNA form, the CDR3 reads TGTGCCAGCAGCCAGCACCCCGCGGGGAGGGCTGGGATGAACACTGAAGCTTTCTTT. Translating it yields CASSQHPAGRAGMNTEAFF.

This chain connects TRBV6-6 to TRBJ1-2; 12 bases match TRBD1. From germline, CDR1 is MNHNY and CDR2 SVGAGI (reference sequence). The trim removed 5 bases at V and 8 bases at J, leaving 12 bases unmatched. CDR3 length: 16 residues. The CDR3 DNA reads as TGTGCCAGCAGTAGATCTCCGGGACAGGGGGCCGGCGGCTACACCTTC. Amino acids: CASSRSPGQGAGGYTF.

The V gene is TRBV10-1, the J gene TRBJ2-7; D remains ambiguous. V lost 4 bases and J 6 bases, leaving 16 bases between the germline ends. The germline V gene has CDR1 WNHNN and CDR2 SYGVQD (reference sequence). CDR3 length: 14 amino acids. CDR3 residues: CASSGLRGVSEQYF. The CDR3 nucleotides read TGCGCCAGCAGTGGCCTGAGAGGAGTGTCCGAGCAGTACTTC.

This clone came up once. The chain employs TRBV6-5 and TRBJ2-7; the D gene is possibly TRBD2 (5 bases). The CDR3 is made up of 13 amino acids. V gave up 5 bases and J gave up 4 bases, with 12 bases separating them. Germline V gives CDR1 MNHEY, CDR2 SVGAGI. CDR3 loop: CASSRGLPYEQYF. DNA of the CDR3: TGTGCCAGCAGTCGAGGACTCCCATACGAGCAGTACTTC.

The chain employs TRBV4-1 and TRBJ2-1; 8 nucleotides align to TRBD2. The V and J ends lost 0 bases and 4 bases, in that order; junction bases with no gene match: 8. Looked up from germline, CDR1 is MGHRA and CDR2 is YSYEKL. The CDR3 loop spans 17 amino acids. The CDR3 protein is CASSQEGSGSVYNEQFF. For the CDR3, the DNA is TGCGCCAGCAGCCAAGAAGGGAGCGGGAGTGTATACAATGAGCAGTTCTTC.

V is TRBV5-4 and J is TRBJ2-1; no firm D call. CDR3 length equals 15 residues. V was trimmed by 3 bases and J by 5 bases, leaving 15 bases between them. The germline V gene encodes CDR1 SGHNT and CDR2 YYREEE (reference sequence). The CDR3 DNA sequence: TGTGCCAGCAGCTCAGCGCGCCAGACCCACAATGAGCAGTTCTTC. Translated: CASSSARQTHNEQFF.

V usage is TRBV7-6 and J usage is TRBJ2-1; TRBD2 aligns across 10 bases. V shed 0 bases, J shed 7 bases, and the junction held 6 bases outside the gene matches. This CDR3 contains 16 residues. Germline CDR1 reads SGHVS; CDR2 reads FNYEAQ. Here the CDR3 DNA reads TGTGCCAGCAGCTTAGCGTATAAGCGGGAGGGAAATGAGCAGTTCTTC. Translating it yields CASSLAYKREGNEQFF.

CDR3 loop: CASSQEQLAVTDNEQFF. The DNA for the CDR3 is TGCGCCAGCAGCCAGGAACAACTAGCGGTAACGGACAATGAGCAGTTCTTC. This chain joins TRBV5-1 and TRBJ2-1, with 8 bases fitting TRBD2. The CDR3 covers 17 residues. The V segment lost 4 bases and the J segment 5 bases; nucleotides outside the gene matches: 14. Germline CDR1 and CDR2: SGHRS and YFSETQ.

CDR3: CASSQDGTSVYEQYF. CDR3 DNA: TGTGCCAGCAGCCAAGATGGGACTAGCGTCTACGAGCAGTACTTC. The rearrangement links TRBV4-2 to TRBJ2-7; 10 bases fit TRBD2. The CDR3 has 15 amino acids. The V gene end was trimmed by 0 bases and the J gene end by 3 bases; junction bases not matched to a gene: 2. Per the germline V gene, CDR1 is LGHNA and CDR2 is YNFKEQ.

This chain uses TRBV7-9 with TRBJ1-1; no definite D call. This CDR3 spans 14 amino acids. CDR1 is SEHNR and CDR2 is FQNEAQ in the germline V gene (reference sequence). V shed 2 bases and J shed 3 bases, with 10 bases lying between them. CDR3 residues: CASSLLESDTEAFF. The CDR3, as DNA: TGTGCCAGCAGCTTACTGGAGTCCGACACTGAAGCTTTCTTT.

DNA of the CDR3: TGCGCCAGCAGCTTGGTTCGCTACGAGCAGTACTTC. Protein: CASSLVRYEQYF. V is TRBV5-1 and J is TRBJ2-7; D is unresolved. Germline assignment: CDR1 SGHRS and CDR2 YFSETQ. The V and J ends lost 0 bases and 3 bases respectively, with 4 bases between them. The CDR3 is made up of 12 amino acids.

This chain joins TRBV10-1 and TRBJ2-3; 8 bases align to TRBD2. Germline V gene data show CDR1 as WNHNN and CDR2 as SYGVQD (reference sequence). V lost 0 bases to trimming and J lost 2 bases; unmatched junction nucleotides: 10. The CDR3 is made up of 18 amino acids. In nucleotides, the CDR3 is TGCGCCAGCAGTGAGTCAGTAGGAGGCGGGAGGCCCACAGATACGCAGTATTTT. Translation gives CASSESVGGGRPTDTQYF.

This chain connects TRBV5-6 to TRBJ1-1, with D maybe TRBD1 (6 bases). This CDR3 contains 13 residues. V shed 4 bases and J shed 6 bases, with 13 bases lying between them. Germline V lookup: CDR1 SGHDT, CDR2 YYEEEE. The CDR3 nucleotides read TGTGCCAGCAGCCTCGGACAGACTGCTGAAGCTTTCTTT. Protein product: CASSLGQTAEAFF.

The chain has TRBV5-6 and TRBJ1-1, with TRBD1 matching over 11 bases. This CDR3 region has 15 residues. Germline lookup yields CDR1 SGHDT and CDR2 YYEEEE. With V trimmed by 4 bases and J by 4 bases, 6 bases remained unmatched. CDR3 sequence reads: CASSPGTGGTTEAFF. The CDR3 DNA is TGTGCCAGCAGCCCAGGGACAGGGGGTACCACTGAAGCTTTCTTT.

This clone showed up just a few times. The chain recombines TRBV7-8 with TRBJ1-2; D unresolved. The CDR3 consists of 13 residues. Between the trimmed V and J ends, which lost 1 base and 7 bases, there was a span of 10 bases. Looked up from germline, CDR1 is SGHVS and CDR2 is FQNEAQ. CDR3 DNA sequence: TGTGCCAGCAGCTTAGACAGCTACTCTGGCTACACCTTC. As protein: CASSLDSYSGYTF.

The genes are TRBV7-9 and TRBJ2-1, with 10 bases matching TRBD2. This CDR3 comprises 15 residues. V lost 4 bases to trimming and J lost 4 bases; unmatched junction nucleotides: 4. Germline values: CDR1 SEHNR, CDR2 FQNEAQ (reference sequence). CDR3: CASSWTSGSYNEQFF. In nucleotides, the CDR3 is TGTGCCAGCAGCTGGACTAGCGGATCTTACAATGAGCAGTTCTTC.

This chain uses TRBV4-1 with TRBJ2-7, with 7 bases matching TRBD1. The CDR3 is 15 residues long. V was pared by 1 base and J by 1 base, with 4 bases of the junction left unmatched. Per germline, CDR1 MGHRA and CDR2 YSYEKL. As DNA, the CDR3 is TGCGCCAGCAGCCAAGGACAGGGATTTTCCTACGAGCAGTACTTC. It is translated as CASSQGQGFSYEQYF.

This chain connects TRBV12-5 to TRBJ2-7; tentative D call: TRBD1 (6 bases). CDR3 length: 12 residues. The germline V gene encodes CDR1 LGHNT and CDR2 FRNRAP. V was clipped by 5 bases and J by 7 bases, with 12 bases between them. The CDR3 DNA reads TGTGCTAGTGGTAGGACAGCGTGGGAGCAGTACTTC. Protein product: CASGRTAWEQYF.

Note on this clone: Germline and junction disagree at one end, which may indicate a read error. V and J are TRBV7-9 and TRBJ1-5, with D unresolved. The CDR3 has 12 residues. Germline lookup yields CDR1 SEHNR and CDR2 FQNEAQ (reference sequence). In DNA, the CDR3 is TGTTCCAGCAGCCTACTAAATCAGCCCCAGCATTTT. It translates to CSSSLLNQPQHF.

The J gene is TRBJ2-3, the V gene TRBV11-1; 9 nucleotides align to TRBD1. Germline-derived CDR1 and CDR2 are SGHAT and FQDESV (reference sequence). V lost 6 bases and J lost 1; bases outside the gene matches: 2. There are 14 residues in the CDR3. CDR3 DNA: TGTGCCAGCAGTTGGGACAGGGGCACAGATACGCAGTATTTT. Translation gives CASSWDRGTDTQYF.

This clone was observed a few times. The CDR3 coding sequence is TGCAGCGTTGAGGGGCCAGGGGACTACAATGAGCAGTTCTTC. This codes for CSVEGPGDYNEQFF. The V and J genes are TRBV29-1 and TRBJ2-1, with D possibly TRBD1 on 6 matching bases. V was trimmed by 3 bases and J by 3 bases, leaving 12 bases between them. CDR3 length equals 14 residues. Per the germline V gene, CDR1 is SQVTM and CDR2 is ANQGSEA.

This rearrangement joins TRBV6-1 to TRBJ1-6; D gene unclear. This CDR3 has 15 amino acids. V was trimmed by 4 bases and J by 7 bases, leaving 14 bases between them. From germline, CDR1 is MNHNS and CDR2 SASEGT. Written as DNA, the CDR3 is TGTGCCAGCAGTGCAACGGTGACAAGAAATTCACCCCTCCACTTT. This translates into CASSATVTRNSPLHF.

V usage is TRBV6-1 and J usage is TRBJ2-6, with 7 bases aligning to TRBD1. The CDR3 length is 15 residues. The germline V gene has CDR1 MNHNS and CDR2 SASEGT. V trimming: 4 bases; J trimming: 1 base; junction bases outside the gene matches: 1. CDR3: CASSVQGSGANVLTF. The CDR3 coding sequence is TGTGCCAGCAGTGTACAGGGGTCTGGGGCCAACGTCCTGACTTTC.

The CDR3 is CASSYSRAYEQYF. Written as DNA, the CDR3 is TGTGCCAGCAGTTACTCCCGAGCCTACGAGCAGTACTTC. The chain employs TRBV6-6 and TRBJ2-7; D unclear. Germline assignment: CDR1 MNHNY and CDR2 SVGAGI (reference sequence). V was cut by 0 bases and J by 2 bases, with 5 bases left in between. The CDR3 is made up of 13 amino acids.

Only a few counts were recorded for this clone. The V gene is TRBV6-1, the J gene TRBJ2-7; D unresolved. Germline lookup yields CDR1 MNHNS and CDR2 SASEGT. The germline V and J ends were trimmed by 10 bases and 4 bases, with 2 bases remaining between them. CDR3 length: 8 amino acids. The CDR3 region is CATYEQYF. As DNA, the CDR3 is TGTGCCACATACGAGCAGTACTTC.

This clone occurred a few times. The CDR3 DNA sequence: TGTGCCAGCAGCGTTGACAGGGGGCGAGAAAAACTGTTTTTT. Encoded protein: CASSVDRGREKLFF. The gene calls are TRBV7-2 and TRBJ1-4; TRBD1 aligns across 10 bases. The germline V gene has CDR1 SGHTA and CDR2 FQGNSA. This CDR3 has 14 residues. The trim removed 5 bases at V and 8 bases at J, leaving 5 bases unmatched.

The chain uses TRBV27 and TRBJ1-4; no reliable D call. Germline V gene sequence: CDR1 MNHEY, CDR2 SMNVEV (reference sequence). Trimming shortened V by 1 base and J by 8 bases, and 8 bases separated the two germline ends. The CDR3 is 13 residues long. The CDR3 coding sequence is TGTGCCAGCAGTTTATATGCGCGGGAAAAACTGTTTTTT. Protein product: CASSLYAREKLFF.